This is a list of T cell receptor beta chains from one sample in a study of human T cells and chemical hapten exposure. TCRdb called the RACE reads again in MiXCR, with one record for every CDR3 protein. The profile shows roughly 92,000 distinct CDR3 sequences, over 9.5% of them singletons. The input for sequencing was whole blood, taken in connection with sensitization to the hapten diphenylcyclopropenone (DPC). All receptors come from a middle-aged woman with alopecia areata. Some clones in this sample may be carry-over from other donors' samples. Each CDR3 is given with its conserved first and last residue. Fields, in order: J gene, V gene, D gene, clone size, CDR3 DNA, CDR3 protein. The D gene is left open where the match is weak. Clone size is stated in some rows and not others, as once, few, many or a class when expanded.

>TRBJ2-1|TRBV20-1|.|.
TGCAGTGCTAGTACACTTTCCTACAATGAGCAGTTCTTC
CSASTLSYNEQFF
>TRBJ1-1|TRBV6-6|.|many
TGTGCCAGCGTCAGTGACGCCACCGCCTGGAGGGGCCGTCACAAAAACACTGAAGCTTTCTTT
CASVSDATAWRGRHKNTEAFF
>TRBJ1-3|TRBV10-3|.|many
TGTGCCATCAGTGAGTCGGGGGCGGGACTACTCTCTGGAAACACCATATATTTT
CAISESGAGLLSGNTIYF
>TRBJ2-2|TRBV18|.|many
TGTGCCAGCTCACCAAAGGGGCGGAACACCGGGGAGCTGTTTTTT
CASSPKGRNTGELFF
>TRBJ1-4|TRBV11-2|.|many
TGTGCCAGCAGCTTAGAGGAAAAACTGTTTTTT
CASSLEEKLFF
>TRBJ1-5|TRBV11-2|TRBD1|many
TGTGCCAGCAGCTCCGAGGGACAGGGGAGGCCCCAGCATTTT
CASSSEGQGRPQHF
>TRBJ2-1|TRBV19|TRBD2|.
TGTGCCAGTAGTCCGACTAGCGGGAGTTTGTACAATGAGCAGTTCTTC
CASSPTSGSLYNEQFF
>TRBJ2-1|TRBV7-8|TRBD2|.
TGTGCCAGCCGAAGGACTAGCGCCTACAATGAGCAGTTCTTC
CASRRTSAYNEQFF
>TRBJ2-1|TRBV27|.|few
TGTGCCAGCAGTTTTGGGGACCGACCCTACAATGAGCAGTTCTTC
CASSFGDRPYNEQFF
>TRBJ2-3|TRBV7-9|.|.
TGTGCCAGCAGCCGGAGACTAGACACAGATACGCAGTATTTT
CASSRRLDTDTQYF
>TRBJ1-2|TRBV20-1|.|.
TGCAGTGCTAGAGATCCCGGGGAAGTCTATGGCTACACCTTC
CSARDPGEVYGYTF
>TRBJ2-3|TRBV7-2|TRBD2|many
TGTGCCAGCAGCGTTAGCGGGTACACAGATACGCAGTATTTT
CASSVSGYTDTQYF
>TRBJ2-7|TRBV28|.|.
TGTGCCAGCAGTGGGCCAGTACCCAACTACGAGCAGTACTTC
CASSGPVPNYEQYF
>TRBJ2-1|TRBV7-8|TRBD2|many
TGTGCCAGCAGATCCCTAGCGGGTAGCTCCTACAATGAGCAGTTCTTC
CASRSLAGSSYNEQFF
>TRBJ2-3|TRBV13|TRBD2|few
TGTGCCAGCAGCCCCGGGACTAGCGGGGGCTGGACAGATACGCAGTATTTT
CASSPGTSGGWTDTQYF
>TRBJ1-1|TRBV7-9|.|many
TGTGCCAGCCCTACCGGGCTAAACACTGAAGCTTTCTTT
CASPTGLNTEAFF
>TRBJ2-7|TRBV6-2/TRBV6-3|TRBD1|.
TGTGCCATTAAGAGGGCACCCCCGGGACAGGACTCCTACGAGCAGTACTTC
CAIKRAPPGQDSYEQYF
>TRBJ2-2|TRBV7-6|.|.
TGTGCCAGCAGCTTATTAGGGTCTAGCAGCACCGGGGAGCTGTTTTTT
CASSLLGSSSTGELFF
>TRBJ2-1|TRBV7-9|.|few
TGTGCCAGCAGCTTGGACCCGCCGGGTCCGCGAACTGAGCAGTTCTTC
CASSLDPPGPRTEQFF
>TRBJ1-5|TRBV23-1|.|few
TGCGCCAGCAGTCAATCGTGGGGGGGGAATCAGCCCCAGCATTTT
CASSQSWGGNQPQHF
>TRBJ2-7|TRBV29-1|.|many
TGCAGCGTTGAAGGCGGGTGGCCCGAAATAGAGCAGTACTTC
CSVEGGWPEIEQYF
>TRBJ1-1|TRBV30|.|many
TGTGCCTGGAGTGTAGGGTGGGGGAACACTGAAGCTTTCTTT
CAWSVGWGNTEAFF
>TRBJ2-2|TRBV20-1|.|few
TGCAGTGCTAGAGTGGGGAACACCGGGGAGCTGTTTTTT
CSARVGNTGELFF
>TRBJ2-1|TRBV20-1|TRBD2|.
TGCAGTGCCCCCGGGCTAGCGGGAGGGGCCTCCTACAATGAGCAGTTCTTC
CSAPGLAGGASYNEQFF
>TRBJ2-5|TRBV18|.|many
TGTGCCAGCTCACGGGGGGAGACCCAGTACTTC
CASSRGETQYF
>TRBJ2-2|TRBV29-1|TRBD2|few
TGCAGCGTTGAAGAAGGGCTAGCGGGGGCCGGGGAGCTGTTTTTT
CSVEEGLAGAGELFF
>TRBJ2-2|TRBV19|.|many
TGTGCCAGTAGTATACCCTCTGGCGCGAACACCGGGGAGCTGTTTTTT
CASSIPSGANTGELFF
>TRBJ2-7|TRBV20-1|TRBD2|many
TGCAGTGCCCCATCCGCCTTAGCGGGGGGACCGATGAGCTCCTACGAGCAGTACTTC
CSAPSALAGGPMSSYEQYF
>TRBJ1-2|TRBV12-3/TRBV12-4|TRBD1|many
TGTGCCAGCAGTACAGGGGGCCGTGGCTACACCTTC
CASSTGGRGYTF
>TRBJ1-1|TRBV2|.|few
TGTGCCAGCAGTGTACAGGGAATTGCGAACACTGAAGCTTTCTTT
CASSVQGIANTEAFF
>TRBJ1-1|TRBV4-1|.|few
TGCGCCAGCAGCCAAGGCGGTACGGCTTTCTTT
CASSQGGTAFF
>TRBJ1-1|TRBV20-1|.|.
TGCAGTGCTAGAGCCGACAGTATTTTAGCTTTCTTT
CSARADSILAFF
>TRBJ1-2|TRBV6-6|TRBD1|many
TGTGCCAGTACAGGGGGCGGTCTGTTAAACTATGGCTACACCTTC
CASTGGGLLNYGYTF
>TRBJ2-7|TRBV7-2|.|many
TGTGCCAGCAGCCGGGACCAAACCTACGAGCAGTACTTC
CASSRDQTYEQYF
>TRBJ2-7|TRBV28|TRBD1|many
TGTGCCAGCAGTTCCCCACAGGGGCCCTGGAGCGAGCAGTACTTC
CASSSPQGPWSEQYF